Each of the 3 T cell receptor beta chains below was sequenced from the same sample in a study of CD8+ T cells in alopecia areata. It was cDNA, reverse transcribed from extracted RNA, that served as the sequencing template. Produced via immunoSEQ multiplex PCR; TCRdb's table is partial and in-frame only. The sample includes 200,000 to 250,000 clones, roughly three fifths of them seen just once. The sample consisted of CD8+ T cells sorted from blood. The source of these receptors is a human donor in good health.

The rearrangement links TRBV5-6 to TRBJ1-1, with D unresolved. The germline V gene encodes CDR1 SGHDT and CDR2 YYEEEE. Trimming removed 2 bases at V and 2 bases at J, with 10 bases between. The CDR3 covers 14 residues. CDR3 bases: TGTGCCAGCAGCTTTCAGACTCGTAACACTGAAGCTTTCTTT. It encodes CASSFQTRNTEAFF.

CDR3 bases: TGTGCCAGCAACAAAGGTGACCGAGTCACAGATACGCAGTATTTT. Amino acid sequence: CASNKGDRVTDTQYF. The chain links TRBV6-6 to TRBJ2-3; D is ambiguous. Germline CDR1 reads MNHNY; CDR2 reads SVGAGI (reference sequence). Trimming removed 7 bases from V and 2 bases from J, with 16 bases in between. CDR3 size: 15 residues.

This chain connects TRBV5-6 to TRBJ1-2, with 7 bases identical to TRBD1. The V and J ends lost 5 bases and 4 bases, in that order; junction bases with no gene match: 8. CDR3 size: 14 residues. Germline CDR1 is SGHDT and CDR2 is YYEEEE. The CDR3 DNA sequence: TGTGCCAGCAGGCCCCGACAGGGTGGCTATGGCTACACCTTC. It specifies CASRPRQGGYGYTF.